The source of this TCR beta chain is a study of blood T cell repertoires in COVID-19. This CDR3 has 15 residues. Germline V gene data show CDR1 as SSHAT and CDR2 as FNYEAQ (reference sequence). Note on this clone: The germline gene is not matched at one end of the junction; a read error may be the cause.

Some clones are missing from TCRdb's copy, which holds only in-frame ones; the method was immunoSEQ multiplex PCR. Of around 190,000 clones listed, approximately 91% were seen once; the top ten hold roughly 19%. Patients in Seattle were enrolled during active infection, then followed longitudinally. The chain uses TRBV7-7 and TRBJ2-3, with D unclear. What was sequenced was peripheral blood. The source is a man aged 45-65 years with COVID-19, enrolled during active disease. The CDR3 region is CASSLGSSGTDTQYF. CDR3 nucleotide sequence: TGTGCTAGCAGCTTAGGTTCCTCCGGCACAGATACGCAGTATTTT.